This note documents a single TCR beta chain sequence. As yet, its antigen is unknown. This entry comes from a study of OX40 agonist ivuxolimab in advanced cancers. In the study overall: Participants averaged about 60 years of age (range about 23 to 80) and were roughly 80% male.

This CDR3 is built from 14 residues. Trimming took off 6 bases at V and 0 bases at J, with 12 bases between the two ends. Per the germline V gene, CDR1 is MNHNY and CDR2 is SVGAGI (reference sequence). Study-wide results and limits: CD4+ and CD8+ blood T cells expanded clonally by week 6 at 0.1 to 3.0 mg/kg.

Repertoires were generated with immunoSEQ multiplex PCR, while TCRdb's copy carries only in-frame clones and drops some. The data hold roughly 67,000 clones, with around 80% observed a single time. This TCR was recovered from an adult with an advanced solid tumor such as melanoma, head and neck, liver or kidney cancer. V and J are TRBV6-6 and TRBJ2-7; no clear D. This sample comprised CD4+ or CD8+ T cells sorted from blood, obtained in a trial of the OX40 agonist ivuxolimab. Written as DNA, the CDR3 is TGTGCCAGCAGCCTTGACCCGAGCTCCTACGAGCAGTACTTC. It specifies CASSLDPSSYEQYF.